This T cell receptor beta chain was sequenced for a study of T cell changes during pregnancy in multiple sclerosis. The germline CDR1 and CDR2 sequences are SGHNT and YYREEE (reference sequence). V lost 4 bases and J lost 4, with 9 bases in between. The length of the CDR3 is 14 residues. The repertoire was sequenced with immunoSEQ multiplex PCR; TCRdb's copy has only in-frame clones and lacks some. The sample lists roughly 76,000 clones, under 95% occurring once. This clonotype was obtained from a female donor with multiple sclerosis, enrolled in a pregnancy study. Sequences were derived from CD4+ T cells from peripheral blood mononuclear cells, sampled in the second trimester of pregnancy. This chain links TRBV5-4 with TRBJ2-6; D not certain. The CDR3 here is CASSDSGGANVLTF. DNA for the CDR3: TGTGCCAGCAGCGACTCCGGGGGGGCCAACGTCCTGACTTTC.